Following are 26 T cell receptor beta chains from one sample sequenced in a study of shared clonotypes between healthy human individuals. Sequenced by immunoSEQ multiplex PCR; TCRdb stores in-frame clones only, minus some. Of roughly 500,000 clones listed, roughly 80% are singletons. The sequenced sample was PBMCs. The receptors come from a woman aged 40 to 50 in good health. Some clones in this sample may be carry-over from other donors' samples.

The chain carries TRBV5-1 and TRBJ1-1; no firm D call. V was clipped by 5 bases and J by 1 base, with 12 bases between them. The V gene's germline CDR1 is SGHRS and CDR2 YFSETQ. The CDR3 sequence is 14 residues long. CDR3 loop: CASRLGLKNTEAFF. CDR3 coding DNA: TGCGCCAGCAGATTAGGACTCAAGAACACTGAAGCTTTCTTT. Full variable domain (missing parts from reference TRBV5-1 and TRBJ1-1): KAGVTQTPRYLIKTRGQQVTLSCSPISGHRSVSWYQQTPGQGLQFLFEYFSETQRNKGNFPGRFSGRQFSNSRSEMNVSTLELGDSALYLCASRLGLKNTEAFFGQGTRLTVV.

This chain joins TRBV19 and TRBJ2-5; 7 nucleotides align to TRBD2. The CDR3 consists of 15 residues. From germline, CDR1 is LNHDA and CDR2 SQIVND (reference sequence). V dropped 3 bases and J dropped 1; count of bases not matched to a gene: 5. CDR3 DNA sequence: TGTGCCAGTAGTATTGGGGAGGGGTCCCAAGAGACCCAGTACTTC. Protein sequence: CASSIGEGSQETQYF. Looking up the rest from reference TRBV19 and TRBJ2-5 gives the full variable domain: DGGITQSPKYLFRKEGQNVTLSCEQNLNHDAMYWYRQDPGQGLRLIYYSQIVNDFQKGDIAEGYSVSREKKESFPLTVTSAQKNPTAFYLCASSIGEGSQETQYFGPGTRLLVL.

This rearrangement joins TRBV4-1 to TRBJ2-5; 9 bases are shared with TRBD1. The germline gives CDR1 MGHRA, CDR2 YSYEKL. V shed 4 bases, J shed 5 bases, and the junction held 8 bases outside the gene matches. The CDR3 consists of 15 residues. The CDR3 sequence is CASSLRTGEGETQYF. The CDR3 DNA reads as TGCGCCAGCAGCCTCCGGACAGGGGAGGGGGAGACCCAGTACTTC.

The chain has TRBV19 and TRBJ2-7, with TRBD2 identical over 11 bases. The CDR3 has 16 residues. Trimming cost V 5 bases and J 3 bases; bases outside gene matches: 9. CDR1 is LNHDA and CDR2 is SQIVND in the germline V gene (reference sequence). The CDR3 coding sequence is TGTGCCAGTAGTTCAACATCTAGCGGGAGGTTCTACGAGCAGTACTTC. Translated, it gives CASSSTSSGRFYEQYF. Drawing the rest from reference TRBV19 and TRBJ2-7, the complete variable domain is DGGITQSPKYLFRKEGQNVTLSCEQNLNHDAMYWYRQDPGQGLRLIYYSQIVNDFQKGDIAEGYSVSREKKESFPLTVTSAQKNPTAFYLCASSSTSSGRFYEQYFGPGTRLTVT.

For the CDR3, the DNA is TGTGCCAGCAGCCTTGAGACGGGCGAGCTGTTTTTT. It encodes CASSLETGELFF. The chain combines TRBV27 with TRBJ2-2, with no clear D. The CDR3 extends over 12 amino acids. Germline V gene data show CDR1 as MNHEY and CDR2 as SMNVEV (reference sequence). V shed 6 bases and J shed 11 bases, with 13 bases lying between them.

On this clone itself: With only one base between it and a far larger clone, this is likely a read error. This chain links TRBV18 with TRBJ1-1; D is ambiguous. The CDR3 is 12 residues long. Trimming shortened V by 2 bases and J by 4 bases, and 5 bases separated the two germline ends. From germline, CDR1 is KGHSH and CDR2 LQKENI. In nucleotides, the CDR3 is TGTGCCAGCTCACCATGGGCCACTGAAGCTTTCTTT. As protein: CASSPWATEAFF.

This sequence joins TRBV4-3 and TRBJ2-1; TRBD2 agrees at 11 bases. Trimming at V came to 5 bases and at J to 0 bases, leaving 3 bases not matched to a gene. The CDR3 runs to 16 residues. Germline V gene lookup returns CDR1 LGHNA and CDR2 YSLEER. CDR3 in amino acids: CASSSGLAGSYNEQFF. The CDR3 DNA sequence: TGCGCCAGCAGCTCAGGACTAGCGGGCTCCTACAATGAGCAGTTCTTC.

As concerns this clone: This clone may be a read error of a much larger clone one base away. Other DNA sequences in this sample translate to the same CDR3. V usage is TRBV18 and J usage is TRBJ1-3; D may be TRBD1 (5 bases). The length of the CDR3 is 15 residues. The V end lost 1 base, the J end lost 3 bases, and 10 bases lay between the germline ends. In germline, CDR1 is KGHSH, CDR2 LQKENI. CDR3 DNA: TGTGCCAGCTCACCACAAGGGACCTATGGAAACACCATATATTTT. It encodes CASSPQGTYGNTIYF.

The chain combines TRBV7-9 with TRBJ1-2; TRBD1 aligns across 11 bases. Germline V gene sequence: CDR1 SEHNR, CDR2 FQNEAQ (reference sequence). J gave up 4 bases and V 3 bases, and 4 bases lay outside the gene matches. The CDR3 has 15 residues. CDR3 amino acids: CASSLGGTGGYGYTF. CDR3 DNA sequence: TGTGCCAGCAGCTTGGGTGGGACAGGGGGCTATGGCTACACCTTC. The full variable domain, completed using reference TRBV7-9 and TRBJ1-2, is DTGVSQNPRHKITKRGQNVTFRCDPISEHNRLYWYRQTLGQGPEFLTYFQNEAQLEKSRLLSDRFSAERPKGSFSTLEIQRTEQGDSAMYLCASSLGGTGGYGYTFGSGTRLTVV.

This chain links TRBV14 with TRBJ2-7, with D tentatively TRBD1 or TRBD2 (5 bases each). Trimming removed 5 bases at V and 0 bases at J, with 11 bases between. The V gene's germline CDR1 is SGHDN and CDR2 FVKESK. The CDR3 covers 14 residues. CDR3 amino acids: CASSFRDGSYEQYF. In DNA, the CDR3 is TGTGCCAGCAGCTTTCGGGACGGCTCCTACGAGCAGTACTTC.

The chain couples TRBV7-2 to TRBJ1-1, with D possibly matching TRBD1 (6 bases). V lost 4 bases to trimming and J lost 7 bases, with 13 bases between them. This CDR3 spans 13 amino acids. Per the germline V gene, CDR1 is SGHTA and CDR2 is FQGNSA. The CDR3 DNA reads TGTGCCAGCAGCTCCGACAGGAGACGTGAAGCTTTCTTT. Translated: CASSSDRRREAFF.

The chain employs TRBV5-6 and TRBJ2-1, with 11 nucleotides matching TRBD2. This CDR3 region has 16 residues. Per the germline V gene, CDR1 is SGHDT and CDR2 is YYEEEE. Losses at the gene ends were 4 bases for V and 2 bases for J; bases not matched to a gene: 5. The CDR3 region is CASSIAGGPTYNEQFF. CDR3 DNA sequence: TGTGCCAGCAGCATAGCGGGAGGGCCGACCTACAATGAGCAGTTCTTC.

As concerns this clone: The likely explanation is a read error, given a far larger clone one base away. This chain connects TRBV13 to TRBJ2-7; D perhaps matches TRBD2 (6 bases). CDR1 PRHDT and CDR2 FYEKMQ come from the germline V gene (reference sequence). The CDR3 length is 16 residues. The germline V and J ends were trimmed by 2 bases and 3 bases, with 17 bases remaining between them. CDR3 sequence reads: CASSLTFRRDYYEQYF. The CDR3 DNA is TGTGCCAGCAGCTTAACCTTCAGGAGGGATTACTACGAGCAGTACTTC.

The gene calls are TRBV7-8 and TRBJ2-1; 8 bases match TRBD2. This CDR3 spans 15 amino acids. In germline, CDR1 is SGHVS, CDR2 FQNEAQ. V shed 4 bases, J shed 3 bases, and the junction held 5 bases outside the gene matches. The CDR3 reads CASSSDRGGYNEQFF. The DNA of the CDR3 is TGTGCCAGCAGCTCAGACCGGGGGGGCTACAATGAGCAGTTCTTC.

The V gene is TRBV7-9, the J gene TRBJ2-3, with D possibly matching TRBD2 (6 bases). V lost 3 bases and J 1 base, leaving 11 bases between the germline ends. The CDR3 covers 15 residues. Germline CDR1 reads SEHNR; CDR2 reads FQNEAQ (reference sequence). DNA of the CDR3: TGTGCCAGCAGCTTTTCTGCTAGCGGCACAGATACGCAGTATTTT. This codes for CASSFSASGTDTQYF.

The chain has TRBV5-1 and TRBJ2-3; TRBD1 aligns across 7 bases. Germline-derived CDR1 and CDR2 are SGHRS and YFSETQ. Trimming at V came to 4 bases and at J to 1 base, leaving 0 bases not matched to a gene. The CDR3 extends over 13 amino acids. This CDR3 reads CASSGQGTDTQYF. The CDR3 DNA sequence: TGCGCCAGCAGCGGACAGGGCACAGATACGCAGTATTTT.

The rearrangement links TRBV6-1 to TRBJ2-7, with 10 bases lining up with TRBD1. V was clipped by 8 bases and J by 6 bases; unmatched bases: 7. From germline, CDR1 is MNHNS and CDR2 SASEGT. The CDR3 covers 13 residues. In nucleotides, the CDR3 is TGTGCCAGCGCCGGGACAGGGGTAAGCGAGCAGTACTTC. Its protein is CASAGTGVSEQYF.

For this clone: It differs at one base from a far larger clone, so likely a read error. V and J are TRBV10-3 and TRBJ2-3, with D tentatively TRBD2 (6 bases). The CDR3 contains 14 residues. Germline V gene data show CDR1 as ENHRY and CDR2 as SYGVKD. With 8 bases removed from V and 0 bases from J, the gap between germline ends came to 12 bases. DNA for the CDR3: TGTGCCATCTGTAACGGGAGAAGCACAGATACGCAGTATTTT. Translation: CAICNGRSTDTQYF.

The chain employs TRBV25-1 and TRBJ1-4; the match to TRBD1 covers 7 bases. Germline CDR1 is MGHDK and CDR2 is SYGVNS. CDR3 size: 14 residues. Unmatched junction bases numbered 1, after V lost 5 bases and J lost 1 base. The DNA of the CDR3 is TGTGCCAGCAGTACAGGGGTAACTAATGAAAAACTGTTTTTT. This gives the protein CASSTGVTNEKLFF. Full variable domain (outside the CDR3, taken from reference TRBV25-1 and TRBJ1-4): EADIYQTPRYLVIGTGKKITLECSQTMGHDKMYWYQQDPGMELHLIHYSYGVNSTEKGDLSSESTVSRIRTEHFPLTLESARPSHTSQYLCASSTGVTNEKLFFGSGTQLSVL.

Details on this clone: Relative to the germline gene, one junction end is altered; a read error may explain this. The CDR3 loop reads CASSFLRHWLTYEQYF. The CDR3 coding sequence is TGTGCTAGCAGCTTCCTGAGGCACTGGTTAACCTACGAGCAGTACTTC. The chain carries TRBV7-7 and TRBJ2-7; D is ambiguous. Germline V gene lookup returns CDR1 SSHAT and CDR2 FNYEAQ (reference sequence). The CDR3 contains 16 residues.

The J gene is TRBJ1-4, the V gene TRBV15; D perhaps matches TRBD1 (6 bases). CDR3 length: 14 residues. The V end was cut by 5 bases, the J end by 8 bases, with 15 bases between. Germline CDR1 reads LNHNV; CDR2 reads YYDKDF (reference sequence). CDR3 bases: TGTGCCACCAGCCCCGGGGGAACAGGGGAAAAACTGTTTTTT. Translation gives CATSPGGTGEKLFF.

The rearrangement joins TRBV5-4 to TRBJ2-1, with 8 positions matching TRBD2. Trimming took 5 bases from V and 2 from J; bases not matched to a gene: 6. Germline CDR1 SGHNT, CDR2 YYREEE (reference sequence). The CDR3 extends over 15 amino acids. CDR3 residues: CASRTSGGAYNEQFF. CDR3 coding DNA: TGTGCCAGCAGAACGAGCGGGGGAGCCTACAATGAGCAGTTCTTC.

The V gene is TRBV11-2, the J gene TRBJ2-7, with TRBD1 matching 7 bases. J was trimmed by 5 bases and V by 5 bases; bases with no gene match: 24. CDR3 length: 19 amino acids. CDR1 is SGHAT and CDR2 is FQNNGV in the germline V gene. This CDR3 reads CASSPHLTGHLAMKDEQYF. The DNA for the CDR3 is TGTGCCAGCAGCCCACACCTGACAGGGCACCTAGCTATGAAGGACGAGCAGTACTTC.

The rearrangement uses TRBV9 and TRBJ2-7; D may be TRBD1 (6 bases). Trimming pared 4 bases from V and 3 bases from J, leaving 14 bases between. The CDR3 is 14 amino acids. Germline V gene data show CDR1 as SGDLS and CDR2 as YYNGEE. The DNA of the CDR3 is TGTGCCAGCAGCCCTTGGGACACCCGCTACGAGCAGTACTTC. Its translation is CASSPWDTRYEQYF.

Regarding this clone: With only one base between it and a far larger clone, this is likely a read error. Other DNA sequences in the sample encode the same CDR3. The chain joins TRBV5-4 to TRBJ1-1; TRBD1 aligns across 8 bases. Per germline, CDR1 SGHNT and CDR2 YYREEE (reference sequence). CDR3 length: 15 amino acids. After removal of 2 bases from V and 4 bases from J, the junction contained 7 bases not matched to a gene. The CDR3 nucleotides are TGTGCCAGCAGCTTCTCTGACAGGGGTTCCACTGAAGCTTTCTTT. Amino acid sequence: CASSFSDRGSTEAFF. The complete variable domain, with remaining parts taken from reference TRBV5-4 and TRBJ1-1, reads ETGVTQSPTHLIKTRGQQVTLRCSSQSGHNTVSWYQQALGQGPQFIFQYYREEENGRGNFPPRFSGLQFPNYSSELNVNALELDDSALYLCASSFSDRGSTEAFFGQGTRLTVV.

The rearrangement links TRBV7-2 to TRBJ1-1; possibly TRBD1 for D (5 bases). V lost 4 bases and J 5 bases, leaving 17 bases between the germline ends. CDR3 size: 15 residues. Germline assignment: CDR1 SGHTA and CDR2 FQGNSA. This chain's CDR3 is CASSSTPWGGTEAFF. CDR3 nucleotide sequence: TGTGCCAGCAGCTCAACCCCGTGGGGGGGGACTGAAGCTTTCTTT. Full variable domain (rest looked up from reference TRBV7-2 and TRBJ1-1): GAGVSQSPSNKVTEKGKDVELRCDPISGHTALYWYRQSLGQGLEFLIYFQGNSAPDKSGLPSDRFSAERTGGSVSTLTIQRTQQEDSAVYLCASSSTPWGGTEAFFGQGTRLTVV.